Reported below is one T cell receptor (beta chain). The CDR3 has 16 residues. Per the germline V gene, CDR1 is SGHTA and CDR2 is FQGNSA. The V gene end was trimmed by 2 bases and the J gene end by 1 base; junction bases not matched to a gene: 4. This sample is part of a study of T cell changes during pregnancy in multiple sclerosis. The repertoire was sequenced with immunoSEQ multiplex PCR; TCRdb's copy has only in-frame clones and lacks some. Here the sample spans about 77,000 clones, about 89% being singletons. This receptor was obtained from a female donor with multiple sclerosis, enrolled in a pregnancy study. The chain employs TRBV7-2 and TRBJ2-5; 10 bases match TRBD2. The sequences come from peripheral blood, collected before pregnancy. CDR3 sequence reads: CASSLSSSGGQETQYF. The CDR3 DNA sequence: TGTGCCAGCAGCTTATCGTCTAGCGGGGGCCAAGAGACCCAGTACTTC.